The 17 T cell receptor beta chains listed next were all sequenced from one sample in a study of human T cells and chemical hapten exposure. As to time point: patch test 1, 2 weeks after DPC sensitization. Treatment of the sample: therapeutic diphenylcyclopropenone sensitization with weekly scalp DPC. TCRdb used MiXCR to reprocess the RACE reads, holding one entry per CDR3 protein. The sample shows just under 350,000 distinct CDR3 sequences, about 7% of them seen only once. Sequences were derived from whole blood, sampled in connection with sensitization to the hapten diphenylcyclopropenone (DPC). Receptors originate from a woman aged 18-29 years with alopecia areata. Some clones in this sample may be carry-over from other donors' samples.

This clonotype was found a few times. V gene TRBV2 combines with J gene TRBJ1-6; TRBD1 is a possible D gene (6 bases). The CDR3 spans 14 residues. V lost 6 bases and J lost 9, with 15 bases in between. The V gene's germline CDR1 is SNHLY and CDR2 FYNNEI. The CDR3 is CASSRTAAASPLHF. The CDR3 bases are TGTGCCAGCAGCCGGACAGCCGCGGCTTCACCCCTCCACTTT.

This clonotype was picked up many times. The chain employs TRBV3-1 and TRBJ2-1, with D possibly being TRBD1 or TRBD2 (5 bases each). Germline V gene lookup returns CDR1 LGHDT and CDR2 YNNKEL (reference sequence). There are 14 residues in the CDR3. V shed 4 bases and J shed 5 bases, with 12 bases lying between them. The CDR3 protein is CASSPNGGDNEQFF. In nucleotides, the CDR3 is TGTGCCAGCAGCCCTAATGGGGGAGACAATGAGCAGTTCTTC.

Only a few counts were recorded for this clonotype. One end of the junction does not line up with germline, which may come from a read error. The chain carries TRBV6-1 and TRBJ1-2, with D perhaps TRBD1 (6 bases). The CDR3 totals 11 residues. From germline, CDR1 is MNHNS and CDR2 SASEGT. CDR3 sequence: CASSSNRDTAF. Here the CDR3 DNA reads TGTGCCAGCAGTTCCAACCGGGACACTGCCTTC.

The chain links TRBV27 to TRBJ2-2; D may be TRBD1 (5 bases). The V end was cut by 3 bases, the J end by 0 bases, with 11 bases between. Germline lookup yields CDR1 MNHEY and CDR2 SMNVEV (reference sequence). CDR3 length: 16 residues. The CDR3 loop reads CASSFKGHANTGELFF. In nucleotides, the CDR3 is TGTGCCAGCAGTTTTAAGGGGCACGCGAACACCGGGGAGCTGTTTTTT.

This clonotype was seen a handful of times. The chain recombines TRBV5-6 with TRBJ1-2, with 7 positions matching TRBD1. This CDR3 is built from 15 residues. Unmatched junction bases numbered 6, after V lost 1 base and J lost 3 bases. Germline V gene lookup returns CDR1 SGHDT and CDR2 YYEEEE. CDR3 protein: CASSLSDRAYYGYTF. As DNA, the CDR3 is TGTGCCAGCAGCTTGTCCGACAGGGCTTACTATGGCTACACCTTC.

J is TRBJ1-1 and V is TRBV20-1; D gene unclear. V was clipped by 6 bases and J by 1 base, with 6 bases between them. The CDR3 has 11 residues. The germline gives CDR1 DFQATT, CDR2 SNEGSKA (reference sequence). DNA for the CDR3: TGCAGTGCGCGGAAGAACACTGAAGCTTTCTTT. Translated: CSARKNTEAFF.

This chain links TRBV14 with TRBJ2-3; no reliable D call. This CDR3 contains 15 residues. Per the germline V gene, CDR1 is SGHDN and CDR2 is FVKESK. Trimming took 5 bases from V and 3 from J, leaving 15 bases between them. CDR3 sequence (DNA): TGTGCCAGCAGCACCACCCGGACGAGTACAGATACGCAGTATTTT. Amino acid sequence: CASSTTRTSTDTQYF. Based on the CDR3 plus reference TRBV14 and TRBJ2-3, the full variable domain is EAGVTQFPSHSVIEKGQTVTLRCDPISGHDNLYWYRRVMGKEIKFLLHFVKESKQDESGMPNNRFLAERTGGTYSTLKVQPAELEDSGVYFCASSTTRTSTDTQYFGPGTRLTVL.

V is TRBV5-1 and J is TRBJ2-6; 7 bases map to TRBD1. V shed 3 bases, J shed 0 bases, and the junction held 9 bases outside the gene matches. CDR3 length: 18 residues. Germline V CDR1 and CDR2: SGHRS, YFSETQ. CDR3 loop: CASSWNRGEGSGANVLTF. CDR3 sequence (DNA): TGCGCCAGCAGCTGGAACAGGGGAGAAGGCTCTGGGGCCAACGTCCTGACTTTC.

This clonotype was counted at least ten times. The V gene is TRBV7-8, the J gene TRBJ2-3; TRBD2 matches 10 bases. CDR1 is SGHVS, CDR2 FQNEAQ, per germline. The CDR3 totals 18 residues. V lost 7 bases and J lost 1; bases outside the gene matches: 14. The DNA of the CDR3 is TGTGCCAGCACCCTAAGGGCTAGCGGGGGCCCGGGCACAGATACGCAGTATTTT. Residues: CASTLRASGGPGTDTQYF.

This clonotype was recorded a few times. The rearrangement joins TRBV9 to TRBJ2-1, with 12 bases that match TRBD2. The CDR3 is made up of 15 amino acids. The V gene end was trimmed by 1 base and the J gene end by 9 bases; junction bases not matched to a gene: 5. Germline lookup yields CDR1 SGDLS and CDR2 YYNGEE. The CDR3: CASSVLAGGRSEQFF. The CDR3 coding sequence is TGTGCCAGCAGCGTACTAGCGGGGGGGCGGAGTGAGCAGTTCTTC.

Here the CDR3 reads CASSQVTSSAGDTQYF. The CDR3 DNA reads TGTGCCAGCAGCCAAGTCACTAGCAGCGCCGGAGATACGCAGTATTTT. The V call is TRBV4-2, the J call TRBJ2-3; a possible D gene is TRBD2 (6 bases). CDR3 length: 16 residues. Germline values: CDR1 LGHNA, CDR2 YNFKEQ. V was shortened by 1 base and J by 5 bases, with 16 bases between the two germline ends.

This clonotype was counted only a few times. This chain connects TRBV20-1 to TRBJ2-4; D gene unclear. V was shortened by 0 bases and J by 15 bases, with 9 bases between the two germline ends. Germline-derived CDR1 and CDR2 are DFQATT and SNEGSKA (reference sequence). The CDR3 is made up of 10 amino acids. The CDR3, as DNA: TGCAGTGCTAGAGATATAACTTCGTACTTC. As protein: CSARDITSYF.

This clonotype was counted many times. V and J are TRBV27 and TRBJ1-6; D is uncertain. V was cut by 1 base and J by 10 bases, with 11 bases left in between. This CDR3 is built from 14 residues. The germline V gene encodes CDR1 MNHEY and CDR2 SMNVEV (reference sequence). Here the CDR3 DNA reads TGTGCCAGCAGTTTATGGGAGAAAGACTCACCCCTCCACTTT. Translated: CASSLWEKDSPLHF.

In its sample, this clonotype was seen a few times. The chain uses TRBV7-9 and TRBJ1-3; no firm D call. The CDR3 sequence is 15 residues long. V lost 1 base and J 0 bases, leaving 7 bases between the germline ends. Germline CDR1 and CDR2: SEHNR and FQNEAQ (reference sequence). As DNA, the CDR3 is TGTGCCAGCAGCTTAGGAGGAAACTCTGGAAACACCATATATTTT. Translating it yields CASSLGGNSGNTIYF.

Note on this clonotype: It may be a read error: a sequence one base away is much more abundant. Because it lacks the conserved phenylalanine or tryptophan at the end, this CDR3 is likely a read error. The rearrangement links TRBV12-3 or TRBV12-4 to TRBJ1-1, with 9 positions matching TRBD1. The V segment lost 6 bases and the J segment 3 bases; nucleotides outside the gene matches: 11. The CDR3 totals 16 residues. CDR3 protein: CASSPIGQGTDTEAFL. The DNA of the CDR3 is TGTGCCAGCAGCCCTATCGGACAGGGGACGGACACTGAAGCTTTCCTT.

The CDR3 spells CASSGGTGSHEQYF. The CDR3 DNA reads TGTGCCAGCAGCGGAGGGACAGGGTCCCACGAGCAGTACTTC. V is TRBV9 and J is TRBJ2-7, with 9 bases lining up with TRBD1. V lost 3 bases to trimming and J lost 5 bases; unmatched junction nucleotides: 6. Germline V gene lookup returns CDR1 SGDLS and CDR2 YYNGEE. CDR3 size: 14 residues. Full variable domain (remainder filled in from reference TRBV9 and TRBJ2-7): DSGVTQTPKHLITATGQRVTLRCSPRSGDLSVYWYQQSLDQGLQFLIQYYNGEERAKGNILERFSAQQFPDLHSELNLSSLELGDSALYFCASSGGTGSHEQYFGPGTRLTVT.

This clonotype was detected only a few times. The chain couples TRBV7-9 to TRBJ1-3, with D maybe TRBD1 (6 bases). Germline V CDR1 and CDR2: SEHNR, FQNEAQ (reference sequence). The V end was cut by 6 bases, the J end by 2 bases, with 8 bases between. The CDR3 covers 13 residues. CDR3 protein: CASRRDTGNTIYF. The CDR3 region has the DNA TGTGCCAGCAGGAGGGACACTGGAAACACCATATATTTT. Full variable domain (rest looked up from reference TRBV7-9 and TRBJ1-3): DTGVSQNPRHKITKRGQNVTFRCDPISEHNRLYWYRQTLGQGPEFLTYFQNEAQLEKSRLLSDRFSAERPKGSFSTLEIQRTEQGDSAMYLCASRRDTGNTIYFGEGSWLTVV.